The 8 T cell receptor beta chains given below trace back to one sample, sequenced in a study of T cell repertoires in cytomegalovirus infection. TCRdb redid the calling of the reads with MiXCR, one entry per CDR3 protein. The top ten clones hold roughly 8% of a sample with hundreds of thousands of distinct CDR3 sequences, less than 25% of them seen once. Sequenced sample: CD8+ T cells from PBMCs. These receptors originate from a human donor in good health (CMV status not recorded). Some clones in this sample may be carry-over from other donors' samples.

The V gene is TRBV5-6, the J gene TRBJ2-1; 12 nucleotides line up with TRBD2. CDR1 is SGHDT, CDR2 YYEEEE, per germline. This CDR3 contains 14 residues. V gave up 7 bases and J gave up 12 bases; unmatched junction bases: 11. The CDR3 coding sequence is TGTGCCAGCGGCCCGACTAGCGGGGGTGGATGGCAGTTCTTC. Its protein product is CASGPTSGGGWQFF.

This clonotype was detected a few times. This chain links TRBV6-8 with TRBJ2-3, with a tentative D call TRBD2 (5 bases). The germline V gene encodes CDR1 MNHGY and CDR2 SAAAGT. Trimming removed 0 bases at V and 5 bases at J, with 12 bases between. CDR3 length equals 15 residues. Here the CDR3 DNA reads TGTGCCAGCAGTTACTCGGGTCAGACTAAAGATACGCAGTATTTT. Its translation is CASSYSGQTKDTQYF.

The J gene is TRBJ2-3, the V gene TRBV11-3, with TRBD2 matching 13 bases. Trimming took 1 base from V and 2 from J; bases not matched to a gene: 12. Germline CDR1 reads SGHNT; CDR2 reads YENEEA. The CDR3 consists of 20 residues. CDR3 DNA: TGTGCCAGCAGCTTAGGACTAGCGGGGGGAAATACCATTTACACAGATACGCAGTATTTT. This sequence encodes CASSLGLAGGNTIYTDTQYF.

Regarding this clonotype: Since a much larger clone is just one base distant, this may be a read error. J is TRBJ2-5 and V is TRBV7-2; D possibly corresponds to TRBD2 (7 bases). The CDR3 loop spans 11 amino acids. V was shortened by 6 bases and J by 13 bases, with 15 bases between the two germline ends. CDR1 and CDR2 from the germline V gene are SGHTA and FQGNSA. The CDR3 DNA sequence: TGTGCCAGCAGTATGGGGGGGGCCAGGTACTTC. Its translation is CASSMGGARYF.

The chain carries TRBV12-3 or TRBV12-4 and TRBJ1-4, with 9 bases fitting TRBD1. The CDR3 has 18 residues. The junction had 18 bases not matched to a gene; V was cut back by 5 bases and J by 8 bases. CDR3 nucleotide sequence: TGTGCCAGCAGTCTGGGGGGGACAGGGCCAAGCTTCTACGAAAAACTGTTTTTT. It translates to CASSLGGTGPSFYEKLFF.

This clonotype was counted only a few times. The chain uses TRBV7-9 and TRBJ2-5; maybe TRBD2 (6 bases). The CDR3 consists of 16 residues. Trimming removed 5 bases from V and 1 base from J, with 17 bases in between. Germline V gene sequence: CDR1 SEHNR, CDR2 FQNEAQ (reference sequence). Here the CDR3 reads CASSVGAGFLQETQYF. The CDR3 DNA is TGTGCCAGCAGCGTTGGGGCGGGGTTTCTCCAAGAGACCCAGTACTTC.

The V gene is TRBV7-9, the J gene TRBJ2-1; 9 bases line up with TRBD1. Germline V gene lookup returns CDR1 SEHNR and CDR2 FQNEAQ (reference sequence). This CDR3 has 16 amino acids. J lost 4 bases, V lost 5 bases, and 9 bases had no gene match. In nucleotides, the CDR3 is TGTGCCAGCAGCCGAACGGAACAGGGGGCTTACAATGAGCAGTTCTTC. Translating it yields CASSRTEQGAYNEQFF.

V is TRBV10-3 and J is TRBJ2-3; 7 nucleotides match TRBD2. CDR1 and CDR2 from the germline V gene are ENHRY and SYGVKD. The CDR3 is 15 amino acids. J lost 1 base, V lost 2 bases, and 3 bases had no gene match. The DNA for the CDR3 is TGTGCCATCAGTGAGGGTCGGGGGGGCACAGATACGCAGTATTTT. It yields the protein CAISEGRGGTDTQYF.